This T cell receptor (beta chain) was identified in a study of chemoradiotherapy in HPV16-positive cancers. CDR1 is MNHEY and CDR2 is SMNVEV in the germline V gene (reference sequence). Deletions cut 8 bases from V and 3 bases from J, with 15 bases between. The CDR3 runs 14 residues. The repertoire was sequenced with immunoSEQ multiplex PCR; TCRdb's copy has only in-frame clones and lacks some. The data contain around 15,000 clones, around 80% of them singletons. Sampling was carried out from a patient who underwent chemoradiotherapy. The chain has TRBV27 and TRBJ2-3; the D gene is possibly TRBD2 (6 bases). The sequence was collected from a human donor with HPV-associated anogenital cancer. CDR3 nucleotides: TGTGCCAGCTGGGGACGAGGGAGGACAGATACGCAGTATTTT. Translation gives CASWGRGRTDTQYF.